Listed below are T cell receptor beta chains from one sample, sequenced in a study of regulatory T cells in long-lasting Graves disease. Each CDR3 protein gets one entry after TCRdb re-called the multiplex PCR reads with MiXCR. The table shows around 250,000 distinct CDR3 sequences, with approximately 18% occurring only once. Separately, the same data were catalogued under a study of T cells in Graves' hyperthyroidism and ophthalmopathy.

The sample in question was peripheral blood mononuclear cells (PBMCs), obtained at new diagnosis, from a patient treated with antithyroid drugs. The receptors derive from a woman aged 25 to 39 with Graves disease. The CDR3 runs from the conserved cysteine through the conserved F or W. A D gene is named only where the DNA matches it firmly. Rows may omit the clone size; those that give it use once, few, many or a size class.

len: 15; d_gene: TRBD2; abundance: NA; j_gene: TRBJ2-3; v_gene: TRBV6-2/TRBV6-3; CDR3aa: CASARTSGGTDTRYF; CDR3nt: TGTGCCAGCGCTAGGACTAGCGGGGGCACAGATACGCGGTATTTT
len: 18; d_gene: TRBD1; abundance: many; j_gene: TRBJ2-2; v_gene: TRBV25-1; CDR3aa: CASSDLQTGEGDTGELFF; CDR3nt: TGTGCCAGCAGTGATCTTCAGACAGGGGAAGGGGACACCGGGGAGCTGTTTTTT
len: 15; d_gene: NA; abundance: many; j_gene: TRBJ1-5; v_gene: TRBV28; CDR3aa: CASSLTADPDQPQHF; CDR3nt: TGTGCCAGCAGTTTAACGGCAGACCCGGACCAGCCCCAGCATTTT
len: 15; d_gene: TRBD1; abundance: NA; j_gene: TRBJ2-2; v_gene: TRBV4-2; CDR3aa: CASSAGTGAVGELFF; CDR3nt: TGTGCCAGCAGCGCCGGGACAGGGGCCGTCGGGGAGCTGTTTTTT
len: 12; d_gene: NA; abundance: many; j_gene: TRBJ2-7; v_gene: TRBV20-1; CDR3aa: CSARQGGYEQYF; CDR3nt: TGCAGTGCTAGACAGGGAGGATACGAGCAGTACTTC
len: 13; d_gene: NA; abundance: NA; j_gene: TRBJ1-5; v_gene: TRBV19; CDR3aa: CASSSKGYQPQHF; CDR3nt: TGTGCCAGTAGTAGTAAAGGTTACCAGCCCCAGCATTTT
len: 16; d_gene: NA; abundance: many; j_gene: TRBJ2-5; v_gene: TRBV11-2; CDR3aa: CASSSAFSRAYETQYF; CDR3nt: TGTGCCAGCAGCTCTGCTTTTAGTAGGGCTTACGAGACCCAGTACTTC
len: 15; d_gene: NA; abundance: many; j_gene: TRBJ2-3; v_gene: TRBV20-1; CDR3aa: CSAKRGASVADTQYF; CDR3nt: TGCAGTGCTAAGCGAGGGGCGTCGGTGGCAGATACGCAGTATTTT
len: 12; d_gene: NA; abundance: many; j_gene: TRBJ2-5; v_gene: TRBV2; CDR3aa: CASCLGRETQYF; CDR3nt: TGTGCCAGTTGTTTGGGAAGGGAGACCCAGTACTTC
len: 13; d_gene: TRBD1; abundance: many; j_gene: TRBJ1-1; v_gene: TRBV20-1; CDR3aa: CSASGRGLSEAFF; CDR3nt: TGCAGTGCTAGTGGCAGGGGGCTTAGTGAAGCTTTCTTT
len: 12; d_gene: NA; abundance: many; j_gene: TRBJ2-3; v_gene: TRBV9; CDR3aa: CASRGTTDTQYF; CDR3nt: TGTGCCAGCAGGGGGACGACAGATACGCAGTATTTT
len: 15; d_gene: NA; abundance: many; j_gene: TRBJ1-5; v_gene: TRBV3-1; CDR3aa: CASSLTGSYNQPQHF; CDR3nt: TGTGCCAGCAGCCTTACAGGGTCCTACAATCAGCCCCAGCATTTT
len: 14; d_gene: NA; abundance: few; j_gene: TRBJ2-7; v_gene: TRBV6-4; CDR3aa: CASSEPQGSYEQYF; CDR3nt: TGTGCCAGCAGCGAACCCCAGGGATCCTACGAGCAGTACTTC
len: 16; d_gene: NA; abundance: once; j_gene: TRBJ1-1; v_gene: TRBV7-3; CDR3aa: CASSPGAGFGDTEAFF; CDR3nt: TGTGCCAGCAGCCCAGGGGCAGGGTTCGGGGACACTGAAGCTTTCTTT
len: 14; d_gene: TRBD2; abundance: many; j_gene: TRBJ2-7; v_gene: TRBV5-1; CDR3aa: CASSREGRTYEQYF; CDR3nt: TGTGCCAGCAGCAGGGAGGGACGGACCTACGAGCAGTACTTC
len: 16; d_gene: NA; abundance: many; j_gene: TRBJ2-3; v_gene: TRBV19; CDR3aa: CASSIGLAYDTDTQYF; CDR3nt: TGTGCCAGTAGTATAGGTCTAGCCTACGACACAGATACGCAGTATTTT
len: 15; d_gene: TRBD1; abundance: many; j_gene: TRBJ1-5; v_gene: TRBV7-9; CDR3aa: CASSFGTGPNQPQHF; CDR3nt: TGTGCCAGCAGCTTTGGGACAGGCCCGAATCAGCCCCAGCATTTT
len: 13; d_gene: NA; abundance: many; j_gene: TRBJ1-1; v_gene: TRBV18; CDR3aa: CATQRTENTEAFF; CDR3nt: TGTGCCACTCAGCGGACGGAGAACACTGAAGCTTTCTTT
len: 11; d_gene: NA; abundance: many; j_gene: TRBJ1-1; v_gene: TRBV2; CDR3aa: CASSQQDEAFF; CDR3nt: TGTGCCAGCAGCCAACAGGACGAAGCTTTCTTT
len: 13; d_gene: NA; abundance: many; j_gene: TRBJ1-2; v_gene: TRBV7-3; CDR3aa: CASSLSGGDGYTF; CDR3nt: TGTGCCAGCAGCTTAAGCGGGGGGGATGGCTACACCTTC
len: 13; d_gene: NA; abundance: few; j_gene: TRBJ1-1; v_gene: TRBV18; CDR3aa: CASSGAMNTEAFF; CDR3nt: TGTGCCAGCTCAGGGGCCATGAACACTGAAGCTTTCTTT
len: 16; d_gene: NA; abundance: many; j_gene: TRBJ2-5; v_gene: TRBV12-3/TRBV12-4; CDR3aa: CASSLGTRTGGETQYF; CDR3nt: TGTGCCAGCAGTTTAGGGACACGGACTGGAGGGGAGACCCAGTACTTC
len: 14; d_gene: NA; abundance: many; j_gene: TRBJ1-6; v_gene: TRBV20-1; CDR3aa: CSARDPGVNSPLHF; CDR3nt: TGCAGTGCTAGAGATCCCGGAGTTAATTCACCCCTCCACTTT
len: 14; d_gene: TRBD1; abundance: many; j_gene: TRBJ1-1; v_gene: TRBV11-2; CDR3aa: CASSLDQGGTEAFF; CDR3nt: TGTGCCAGCAGCTTAGATCAGGGGGGCACTGAAGCTTTCTTT
len: 16; d_gene: NA; abundance: many; j_gene: TRBJ1-1; v_gene: TRBV7-2; CDR3aa: CASRRSEAGVNTEAFF; CDR3nt: TGTGCCAGCAGAAGGAGTGAGGCAGGGGTTAACACTGAAGCTTTCTTT
len: 15; d_gene: NA; abundance: many; j_gene: TRBJ2-2; v_gene: TRBV4-1; CDR3aa: CASSQVSGNTGELFF; CDR3nt: TGCGCCAGCAGCCAAGTTTCAGGGAACACCGGGGAGCTGTTTTTT
len: 15; d_gene: TRBD1; abundance: many; j_gene: TRBJ2-5; v_gene: TRBV6-1; CDR3aa: CASCRGDSTQETQYF; CDR3nt: TGTGCCAGCTGCCGAGGGGACAGCACCCAAGAGACCCAGTACTTC
len: 13; d_gene: NA; abundance: many; j_gene: TRBJ1-1; v_gene: TRBV5-6; CDR3aa: CASSSVGGTEAFF; CDR3nt: TGTGCCAGCAGCTCCGTAGGGGGCACTGAAGCTTTCTTT
len: 16; d_gene: NA; abundance: many; j_gene: TRBJ2-3; v_gene: TRBV20-1; CDR3aa: CSASGGVGRSTDTQYF; CDR3nt: TGCAGTGCTAGTGGAGGTGTCGGGCGGAGCACAGATACGCAGTATTTT
len: 15; d_gene: NA; abundance: NA; j_gene: TRBJ1-1; v_gene: TRBV6-5; CDR3aa: CASSYYGSGGTEAFF; CDR3nt: TGTGCCAGCAGTTACTATGGCAGTGGGGGGACTGAAGCTTTCTTT
len: 14; d_gene: NA; abundance: many; j_gene: TRBJ1-1; v_gene: TRBV7-9; CDR3aa: CASSARAENTEAFF; CDR3nt: TGTGCCAGCAGCGCTAGGGCGGAGAACACTGAAGCTTTCTTT
len: 16; d_gene: TRBD1; abundance: NA; j_gene: TRBJ1-2; v_gene: TRBV4-1; CDR3aa: CASSQEVRGLNYGYTF; CDR3nt: TGCGCCAGCAGCCAAGAGGTCAGGGGGCTTAACTATGGCTACACCTTC
len: 14; d_gene: NA; abundance: many; j_gene: TRBJ2-5; v_gene: TRBV6-1; CDR3aa: CASRDHRVQETQYF; CDR3nt: TGTGCCAGCAGGGACCACAGGGTACAGGAGACCCAGTACTTC
len: 15; d_gene: NA; abundance: NA; j_gene: TRBJ1-1; v_gene: TRBV20-1; CDR3aa: CSARATGMFGTEAFF; CDR3nt: TGCAGTGCTAGGGCCACGGGAATGTTCGGCACTGAAGCTTTCTTT
len: 14; d_gene: NA; abundance: many; j_gene: TRBJ2-3; v_gene: TRBV6-2/TRBV6-3; CDR3aa: CASSAVQGGDTQYF; CDR3nt: TGTGCCAGCAGTGCCGTACAGGGCGGAGATACGCAGTATTTT
len: 15; d_gene: NA; abundance: NA; j_gene: TRBJ1-5; v_gene: TRBV5-4; CDR3aa: CASSLAGTSNQPQHF; CDR3nt: TGTGCCAGCAGCTTGGCCGGGACAAGTAATCAGCCCCAGCATTTT
len: 13; d_gene: NA; abundance: NA; j_gene: TRBJ1-4; v_gene: TRBV29-1; CDR3aa: CSVEFTSGEKLFF; CDR3nt: TGCAGCGTTGAATTCACCTCGGGGGAAAAACTGTTTTTT
len: 15; d_gene: NA; abundance: many; j_gene: TRBJ2-4; v_gene: TRBV11-2; CDR3aa: CASSLDPRAKNIQYF; CDR3nt: TGTGCCAGCAGCTTAGACCCGCGAGCCAAAAACATTCAGTACTTC
len: 14; d_gene: NA; abundance: many; j_gene: TRBJ2-7; v_gene: TRBV6-1; CDR3aa: CASSVEGSSYEQYF; CDR3nt: TGTGCCAGCAGTGTAGAGGGCAGCTCCTACGAGCAGTACTTC
len: 14; d_gene: TRBD2; abundance: many; j_gene: TRBJ2-7; v_gene: TRBV20-1; CDR3aa: CSAESGGNAYEQYF; CDR3nt: TGCAGTGCTGAGAGCGGGGGGAATGCCTACGAGCAGTACTTC
len: 12; d_gene: NA; abundance: NA; j_gene: TRBJ2-7; v_gene: TRBV6-1; CDR3aa: CASSTWTDEQYF; CDR3nt: TGTGCCAGCAGTACGTGGACAGACGAGCAGTACTTC
len: 14; d_gene: NA; abundance: many; j_gene: TRBJ1-1; v_gene: TRBV5-1; CDR3aa: CASSSPGVNTEAFF; CDR3nt: TGCGCCAGCAGCTCGCCTGGGGTCAACACTGAAGCTTTCTTT
len: 15; d_gene: NA; abundance: many; j_gene: TRBJ2-5; v_gene: TRBV20-1; CDR3aa: CSAQSLTGNQETQYF; CDR3nt: TGCAGTGCCCAAAGCCTAACAGGGAACCAAGAGACCCAGTACTTC
len: 11; d_gene: TRBD1; abundance: few; j_gene: TRBJ1-2; v_gene: TRBV27; CDR3aa: CASRGGSGYTF; CDR3nt: TGTGCCAGCAGAGGGGGCTCTGGCTACACCTTC
len: 13; d_gene: NA; abundance: many; j_gene: TRBJ2-1; v_gene: TRBV19; CDR3aa: CASSMVDIHEQFF; CDR3nt: TGTGCCAGTAGTATGGTGGATATCCATGAGCAGTTCTTC
len: 13; d_gene: TRBD2; abundance: many; j_gene: TRBJ2-5; v_gene: TRBV2; CDR3aa: CASSDREGSTQYF; CDR3nt: TGTGCCAGCAGTGACAGGGAGGGTTCGACCCAGTACTTC
len: 17; d_gene: NA; abundance: many; j_gene: TRBJ2-7; v_gene: TRBV5-6; CDR3aa: CASSSRGVGGPAYEQYF; CDR3nt: TGTGCCAGCAGCTCCCGAGGAGTGGGGGGGCCTGCCTACGAGCAGTACTTC
len: 16; d_gene: TRBD1; abundance: many; j_gene: TRBJ1-4; v_gene: TRBV5-1; CDR3aa: CASSPYDRDLNEKLFF; CDR3nt: TGCGCCAGCAGCCCCTACGACAGGGATCTAAATGAAAAACTGTTTTTT
len: 14; d_gene: TRBD2; abundance: NA; j_gene: TRBJ2-1; v_gene: TRBV20-1; CDR3aa: CSARVASGAPEQFF; CDR3nt: TGCAGTGCTAGAGTGGCTAGCGGGGCCCCCGAGCAGTTCTTC
len: 19; d_gene: NA; abundance: NA; j_gene: TRBJ2-5; v_gene: TRBV3-1; CDR3aa: CASSRSLEIGGEDQETQYF; CDR3nt: TGTGCCAGCAGCCGATCCCTCGAGATTGGCGGGGAGGACCAAGAGACCCAGTACTTC
len: 16; d_gene: NA; abundance: many; j_gene: TRBJ1-1; v_gene: TRBV12-3/TRBV12-4; CDR3aa: CASRPRQARMNTEAFF; CDR3nt: TGTGCCAGCAGGCCTCGACAGGCCCGAATGAACACTGAAGCTTTCTTT
len: 14; d_gene: TRBD1; abundance: many; j_gene: TRBJ2-5; v_gene: TRBV29-1; CDR3aa: CSVEDRTGGGSQYF; CDR3nt: TGCAGCGTTGAAGACCGGACAGGGGGGGGGTCCCAGTACTTC
len: 15; d_gene: NA; abundance: once; j_gene: TRBJ1-5; v_gene: TRBV7-3; CDR3aa: CASSFRPRSNQPQHF; CDR3nt: TGTGCCAGCAGCTTCAGACCCCGTAGCAATCAGCCCCAGCATTTT
len: 14; d_gene: NA; abundance: few; j_gene: TRBJ2-2; v_gene: TRBV18; CDR3aa: CASSLYQGTGELFF; CDR3nt: TGTGCCAGCTCACTTTATCAGGGCACCGGGGAGCTGTTTTTT
len: 15; d_gene: TRBD2; abundance: few; j_gene: TRBJ2-1; v_gene: TRBV5-5; CDR3aa: CASSLLAGAGNEQFF; CDR3nt: TGTGCCAGCAGCTTACTAGCGGGGGCGGGAAATGAGCAGTTCTTC
len: 14; d_gene: NA; abundance: few; j_gene: TRBJ1-2; v_gene: TRBV5-5; CDR3aa: CASSLPRESSGYTF; CDR3nt: TGTGCCAGCAGCTTGCCCCGGGAGAGCTCTGGCTACACCTTC
len: 12; d_gene: TRBD1; abundance: many; j_gene: TRBJ1-1; v_gene: TRBV29-1; CDR3aa: CSVGQGTTEAFF; CDR3nt: TGCAGCGTTGGACAGGGGACGACTGAAGCTTTCTTT
len: 14; d_gene: NA; abundance: NA; j_gene: TRBJ2-3; v_gene: TRBV19; CDR3aa: CASSINSAADTQYF; CDR3nt: TGTGCCAGTAGTATTAACAGTGCGGCAGATACGCAGTATTTT
len: 15; d_gene: NA; abundance: NA; j_gene: TRBJ1-2; v_gene: TRBV11-2; CDR3aa: CASSGGGQVLYGYTF; CDR3nt: TGTGCCAGCAGCGGAGGGGGGCAGGTCCTCTATGGCTACACCTTC